The following is a TCR beta chain sequence with its context. Per the original methods: For nucleated cells, counts were estimated from reference gene primer amplification. Assay used: immunoSEQ multiplex PCR; TCRdb lists only in-frame clones, some missing. V, J and clone size are those of that table, while D and trimming were read from the DNA. The sample consists of roughly 200,000 clones, around 90% of them appearing once. This CDR3 contains 13 residues. The V gene lost 1 base and the J gene lost 4 bases, with 7 bases spanning the gap. This specimen comes from a study of blood T cell repertoires in COVID-19. Study details: The analysed material was cDNA or gDNA that came from T cells, B-cell-depleted T cells, or PBMCs.

The chain has TRBV12-3 or TRBV12-4 and TRBJ1-2; perhaps TRBD1 as D (6 bases). This receptor was identified in a man in his forties or fifties with acute or convalescent COVID-19. The sample was peripheral blood. DNA of the CDR3: TGTGCCAGCAGTTTAGGGACAGTCTATGGCTACACCTTC. Encoded protein: CASSLGTVYGYTF.